The source of this T cell receptor (beta chain) is a study of PD-1 blockade in classical Hodgkin lymphoma. In regard to this clone: Its specificity is not known.

Germline CDR1 is MNHEY and CDR2 is SMNVEV (reference sequence). Germline trimming cut 7 bases from V and 3 bases from J; bases unmatched to any gene: 8. This CDR3 has 15 residues. Relapse after autologous stem cell transplantation occurred in every patient, and brentuximab vedotin exposure varied. Best overall response was complete response, partial response or progressive disease in these relapsed/refractory classical Hodgkin lymphoma patients. Profiling relied on immunoSEQ multiplex PCR, and the TCRdb table lists in-frame clones only, not all of them. The repertoire includes 13,000 to 15,000 clones, 82% of them detected once, and 4.1% sits in the top ten. Study observations and caveats: Relapsed/refractory patients reportedly had lower baseline diversity than newly diagnosed patients.

The chain is built from TRBV27 and TRBJ2-2, with 7 positions matching TRBD2. The sequence was collected from a human donor with classical Hodgkin lymphoma. Specimen: peripheral blood mononuclear cells (PBMCs), collected at baseline. The CDR3 nucleotides are TGTGCCAGCACCCCCGAGCGGGGATACACCGGGGAGCTGTTTTTT. This translates into CASTPERGYTGELFF.